The rows below give T cell receptor beta chains drawn from one sample of a study of control samples from healthy donors and cancer patients. Profiled with immunoSEQ multiplex PCR; TCRdb holds only in-frame clones, not every one. Seen here are about 61,000 clones, 90% observed once, and the top ten hold roughly 5.7%. The material sequenced was PBMCs. The receptor source for this set is a man aged 55 to 70 with colorectal cancer. Both conserved end residues are part of each CDR3. The D gene is left open where the match is weak. Size is stated for part of the rows, as once, few or many counts, or as a class when the clone is expanded.

d_gene,v_gene,j_gene,abundance,CDR3nt,CDR3aa
-,TRBV7-2,TRBJ2-5,-,TGTGCCAGCAGCGCCCGAGTTTCCGGGGGTGGGGAGACCCAGTACTTC,CASSARVSGGGETQYF
-,TRBV5-4,TRBJ1-1,-,TGTGCCAGCAGCAAGGGTGGGGCGCTAGATAGTGAAGCTTTCTTT,CASSKGGALDSEAFF
-,TRBV7-6,TRBJ2-7,-,TGTGCCAGCAGCCTAGGAGGGCGAACCTACGAGCAGTACTTC,CASSLGGRTYEQYF
-,TRBV20-1,TRBJ2-7,-,TGCAGTGCCCCAAGCCACTACGAGCAGTACTTC,CSAPSHYEQYF
TRBD1,TRBV2,TRBJ2-5,-,TGTGCCAGCAAGGGGACAGGGGAAGAGACCCAGTACTTC,CASKGTGEETQYF
-,TRBV2,TRBJ1-1,-,TGTGCCAGTCTAAAACAGGCGGGCAGGTTGGGGACTGAAGCTTTCTTT,CASLKQAGRLGTEAFF
TRBD1,TRBV5-1,TRBJ2-3,-,TGCGCCAGCAGCGAAATGACAGGGAACACAGATACGCAGTATTTT,CASSEMTGNTDTQYF
-,TRBV27,TRBJ1-5,-,TGTGCCAGCAGTTATTCAGGCAAAAATCAGCCCCAGCATTTT,CASSYSGKNQPQHF
TRBD2,TRBV7-9,TRBJ2-7,once,TGTGCCAGCAGCTTAAGCGGGGGCTACGAGCAGTACTTC,CASSLSGGYEQYF
-,TRBV15,TRBJ2-7,once,TGTGCCACCAGCAGTACCGGGGGCGGTGAGCAGTACTTC,CATSSTGGGEQYF
-,TRBV11-3,TRBJ2-5,-,TGTGCCAGCAGCTTATCGGGACGGGGGGCATGGGAGACCCAGTACTTC,CASSLSGRGAWETQYF
TRBD2,TRBV5-1,TRBJ2-3,-,TGCGCCAGCAGCCACTCTAGCGGGGGGGCAGATACGCAGTATTTT,CASSHSSGGADTQYF
-,TRBV13,TRBJ1-2,once,TGTGCCAGCAGCAAGCCCGGGGGGCTGGGCGGCTACACCTTC,CASSKPGGLGGYTF
-,TRBV12-3/TRBV12-4,TRBJ2-3,-,TGTGCCAGCAGTTTAAGGATAGACACGCAGTATTTT,CASSLRIDTQYF
-,TRBV5-1,TRBJ2-3,-,TGCGCCAGCAGTACTAATCTAGGATCAGATACGCAGTATTTT,CASSTNLGSDTQYF
-,TRBV28,TRBJ1-4,-,TGTGCCAGCAGTCCAGGCGTTAATGAAAAACTGTTTTTT,CASSPGVNEKLFF
TRBD1,TRBV11-2,TRBJ2-1,-,TGTGCCAGCAGCTCCGGACAGGGACTTGTCTTC,CASSSGQGLVF
TRBD1,TRBV6-6,TRBJ1-5,few,TGTGCCAGCAGTTACTTAGGACAGGGCAATCAGCCCCAGCATTTT,CASSYLGQGNQPQHF
TRBD2,TRBV5-1,TRBJ2-7,-,TGCGCCAGCAGCTTGGAGATTAGCGGGGGGGCCGGTGAGCAGTACTTC,CASSLEISGGAGEQYF
-,TRBV25-1,TRBJ1-3,-,TGTGCCAGTGCGGGAAACACCATATATTTT,CASAGNTIYF
-,TRBV10-2,TRBJ2-7,-,TGCGCCAGCAGCGATTCCGGGACCATAAGCTCCTACGAGCAGTACTTC,CASSDSGTISSYEQYF
-,TRBV7-3,TRBJ1-1,-,TGTGCCAGCAGCTTACCTCAGTCTCTCTCGCGGACAGCCGACCCGGTTAACACTGAAGCTTTCTTT,CASSLPQSLSRTADPVNTEAFF
TRBD1,TRBV5-4,TRBJ1-1,-,TGTGCCAGCAGCGTACCGGGACAGGGAGGGACTGAAGCTTTCTTT,CASSVPGQGGTEAFF
-,TRBV7-2,TRBJ1-1,-,TGTGCCAGCAGCTTAGAAGCTTCGGGCACTGAAGCTTTCTTT,CASSLEASGTEAFF
-,TRBV15,TRBJ2-5,-,TGTGCCACCAGCAGAGATAGGGGGCAAGAGACCCAGTACTTC,CATSRDRGQETQYF
TRBD1,TRBV5-5,TRBJ1-5,-,TGTGCCAGCAGCGCGGACAGGGGGGATCAGCCCCAGCATTTT,CASSADRGDQPQHF
-,TRBV7-9,TRBJ2-7,-,TGTGCCAGCATGCCCAGGGGGGGCTCCTACGAGCAGTACTTC,CASMPRGGSYEQYF
-,TRBV7-2,TRBJ1-1,-,TGTGCCAGCAGCCCGAGGGCAACGTTGTTGAACACTGAAGCTTTCTTT,CASSPRATLLNTEAFF
TRBD2,TRBV7-2,TRBJ2-1,-,TGTGCCAGCAGCACAGCGGGGGGCTCCTACAATGAGCAGTTCTTC,CASSTAGGSYNEQFF
-,TRBV9,TRBJ1-5,-,TGTGCCAGCAGCGCCGGACGGGGCAATCAGCCCCAGCATTTT,CASSAGRGNQPQHF
-,TRBV19,TRBJ1-5,-,TGTGCCAGTAGTGATCCAGACAGAACCTCCCAGCCCCAGCATTTT,CASSDPDRTSQPQHF
TRBD1,TRBV6-5,TRBJ1-2,-,TGTGCCAGCAGTCACCCGCAGGGGGATGGCTACACCTTC,CASSHPQGDGYTF
-,TRBV6-5,TRBJ1-2,-,TGTGCCAGCAGTTGGCAGACAGGTCTGTCTGGCTACACCTTC,CASSWQTGLSGYTF
-,TRBV6-5,TRBJ2-7,once,TGTGCCAGCAGTTACGAGGGGGGGCTATCCTACGAGCAGTACTTC,CASSYEGGLSYEQYF
-,TRBV4-1,TRBJ2-1,-,TGCGCCAGCAGCCAAGATACGGCCCGTACCTATGAGCAGTTCTTC,CASSQDTARTYEQFF
TRBD1,TRBV5-8,TRBJ2-3,once,TGTGCCAGCAGCCCCCGGACAGGCGCAGATACGCAGTATTTT,CASSPRTGADTQYF